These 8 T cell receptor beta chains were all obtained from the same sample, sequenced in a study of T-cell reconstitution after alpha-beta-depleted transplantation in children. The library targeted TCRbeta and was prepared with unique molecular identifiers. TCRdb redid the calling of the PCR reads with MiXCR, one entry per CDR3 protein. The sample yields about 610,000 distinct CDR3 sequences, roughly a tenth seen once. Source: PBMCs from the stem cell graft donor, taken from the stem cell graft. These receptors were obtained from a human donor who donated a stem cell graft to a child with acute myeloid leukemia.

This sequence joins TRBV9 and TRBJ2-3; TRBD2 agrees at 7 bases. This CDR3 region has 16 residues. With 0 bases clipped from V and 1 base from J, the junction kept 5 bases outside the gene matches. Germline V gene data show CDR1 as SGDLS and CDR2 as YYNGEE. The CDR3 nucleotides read TGTGCCAGCAGCGTAGACGGGAGGCCTGGCACAGATACGCAGTATTTT. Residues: CASSVDGRPGTDTQYF.

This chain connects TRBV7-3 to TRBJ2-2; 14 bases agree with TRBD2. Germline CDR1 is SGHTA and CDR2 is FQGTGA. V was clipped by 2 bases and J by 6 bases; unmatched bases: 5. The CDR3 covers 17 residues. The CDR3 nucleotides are TGTGCCAGCAGCTTACTGAAGGGACTAGCGGGAGCCGGGGAGCTGTTTTTT. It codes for CASSLLKGLAGAGELFF.

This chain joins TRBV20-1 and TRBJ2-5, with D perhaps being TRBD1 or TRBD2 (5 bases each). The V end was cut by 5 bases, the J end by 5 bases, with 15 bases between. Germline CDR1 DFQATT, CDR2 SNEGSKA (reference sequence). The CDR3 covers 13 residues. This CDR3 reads CSAPPIGDETQYF. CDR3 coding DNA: TGCAGTGCTCCCCCGATAGGGGACGAGACCCAGTACTTC.

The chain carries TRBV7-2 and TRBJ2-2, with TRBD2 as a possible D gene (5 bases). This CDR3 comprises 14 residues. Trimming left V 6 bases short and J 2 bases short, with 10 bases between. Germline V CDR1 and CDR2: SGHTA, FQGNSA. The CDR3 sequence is CASRSGSNTGELFF. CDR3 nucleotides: TGTGCCAGCAGGTCGGGATCAAACACCGGGGAGCTGTTTTTT.

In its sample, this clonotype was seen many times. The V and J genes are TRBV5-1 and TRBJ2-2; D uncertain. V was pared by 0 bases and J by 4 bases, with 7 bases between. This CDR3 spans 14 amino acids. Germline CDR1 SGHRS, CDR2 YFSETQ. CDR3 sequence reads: CASSLAMGTGELFF. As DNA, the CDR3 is TGCGCCAGCAGCTTGGCTATGGGCACCGGGGAGCTGTTTTTT.

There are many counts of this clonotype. Here the CDR3 reads CSAITSGRLNEQFF. The CDR3 DNA reads as TGCAGTGCTATAACTAGCGGGAGGTTAAATGAGCAGTTCTTC. This sequence joins TRBV20-1 and TRBJ2-1, with TRBD2 matching over 12 bases. After removal of 4 bases from V and 7 bases from J, the junction contained 5 bases not matched to a gene. CDR1 is DFQATT and CDR2 is SNEGSKA in the germline V gene (reference sequence). This CDR3 has 14 residues.

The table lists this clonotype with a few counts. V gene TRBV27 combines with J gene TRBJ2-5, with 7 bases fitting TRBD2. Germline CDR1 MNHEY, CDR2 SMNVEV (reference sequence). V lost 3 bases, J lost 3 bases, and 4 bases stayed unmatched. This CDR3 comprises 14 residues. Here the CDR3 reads CASSFTGGEETQYF. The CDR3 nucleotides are TGTGCCAGCAGTTTCACGGGGGGTGAAGAGACCCAGTACTTC.

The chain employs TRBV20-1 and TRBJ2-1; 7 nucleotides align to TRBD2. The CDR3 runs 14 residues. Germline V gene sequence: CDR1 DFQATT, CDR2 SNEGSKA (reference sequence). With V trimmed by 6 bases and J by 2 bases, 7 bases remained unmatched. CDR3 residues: CSAIGGRTYNEQFF. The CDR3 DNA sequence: TGCAGTGCCATCGGGGGGAGAACCTACAATGAGCAGTTCTTC.